One TCR beta chain is described in this entry. Its specificity is not known. The time point denotes: postoperative day 105 after intestinal transplantation (dayNNNN = postoperative day). Lamina propria and intraepithelial lymphocytes were released by processing graft tissue. Here immunoSEQ multiplex PCR was the method, and the copy in TCRdb shows in-frame clones only, minus some. The sample shows 4,100 or so clones, about 80% of them seen only once. The data were taken from a study of graft-versus-host responses after intestinal transplantation. Study-wide results and limits: Some patients had graft-donor T cell macrochimerism. In their allografts, the ratios of graft-versus-host to host-versus-graft T cell clones were high.

V was trimmed by 6 bases and J by 7 bases, leaving 18 bases between them. CDR3 size: 15 residues. Per the germline V gene, CDR1 is MNHNS and CDR2 is SASEGT. This sequence joins TRBV6-1 and TRBJ1-4; possibly TRBD1 for D (6 bases). Sequences were derived from ileum tissue, sampled 105 days after intestinal transplantation. This receptor was taken from a human patient who received an intestinal transplant, so some T cells may come from the graft donor. CDR3 in amino acids: CASSTGMASSEKLFF. The CDR3 DNA follows: TGTGCCAGCAGCACAGGGATGGCTTCTTCTGAAAAACTGTTTTTT.